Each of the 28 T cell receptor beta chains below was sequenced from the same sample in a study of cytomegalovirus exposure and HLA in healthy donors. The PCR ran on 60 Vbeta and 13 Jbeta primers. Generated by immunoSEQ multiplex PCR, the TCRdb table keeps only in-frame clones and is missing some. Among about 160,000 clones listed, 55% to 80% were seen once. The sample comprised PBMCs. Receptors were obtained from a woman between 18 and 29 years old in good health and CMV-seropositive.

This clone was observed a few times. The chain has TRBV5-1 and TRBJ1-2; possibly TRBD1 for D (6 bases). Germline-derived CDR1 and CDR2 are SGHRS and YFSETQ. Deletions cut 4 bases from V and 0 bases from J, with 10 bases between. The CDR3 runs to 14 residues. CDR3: CASSAGTTNYGYTF. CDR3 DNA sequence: TGCGCCAGCAGCGCAGGGACAACTAACTATGGCTACACCTTC.

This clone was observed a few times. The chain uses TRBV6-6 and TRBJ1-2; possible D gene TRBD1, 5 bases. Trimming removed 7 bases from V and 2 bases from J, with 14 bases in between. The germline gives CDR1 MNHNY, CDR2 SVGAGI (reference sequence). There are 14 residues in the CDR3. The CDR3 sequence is CASTARGSNYGYTF. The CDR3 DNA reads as TGTGCCAGCACCGCTCGGGGGTCGAACTATGGCTACACCTTC.

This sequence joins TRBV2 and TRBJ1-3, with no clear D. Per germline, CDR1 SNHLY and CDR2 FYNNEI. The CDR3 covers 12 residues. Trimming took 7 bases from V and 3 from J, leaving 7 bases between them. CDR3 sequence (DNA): TGTGCCAGCAACGACATTGGAAACACCATATATTTT. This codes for CASNDIGNTIYF.

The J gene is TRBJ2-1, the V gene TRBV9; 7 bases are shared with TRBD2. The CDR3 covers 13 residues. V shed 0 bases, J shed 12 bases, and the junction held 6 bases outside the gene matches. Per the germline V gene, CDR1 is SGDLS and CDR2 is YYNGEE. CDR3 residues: CASSVELGGMQFF. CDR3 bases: TGTGCCAGCAGCGTAGAATTGGGGGGGATGCAGTTCTTC.

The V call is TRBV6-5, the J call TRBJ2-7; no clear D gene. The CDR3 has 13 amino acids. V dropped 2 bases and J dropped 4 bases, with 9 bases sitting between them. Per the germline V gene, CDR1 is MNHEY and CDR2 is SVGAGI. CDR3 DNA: TGTGCCAGCAGTTACCGGCCCGGGTACGAGCAGTACTTC. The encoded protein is CASSYRPGYEQYF.

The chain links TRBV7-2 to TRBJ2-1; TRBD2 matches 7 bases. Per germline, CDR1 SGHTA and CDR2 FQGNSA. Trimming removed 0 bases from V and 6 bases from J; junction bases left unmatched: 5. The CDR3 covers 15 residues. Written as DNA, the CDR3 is TGTGCCAGCAGCTTAGCGGGAGGGCCTGGCAATGAGCAGTTCTTC. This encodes CASSLAGGPGNEQFF.

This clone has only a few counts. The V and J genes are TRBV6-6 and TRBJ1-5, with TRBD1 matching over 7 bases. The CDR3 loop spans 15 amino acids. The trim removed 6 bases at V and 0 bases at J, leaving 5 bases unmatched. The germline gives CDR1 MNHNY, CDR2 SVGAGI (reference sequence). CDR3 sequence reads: CASSGRGNSNQPQHF. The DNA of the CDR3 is TGTGCCAGCAGCGGCAGGGGGAATAGCAATCAGCCCCAGCATTTT.

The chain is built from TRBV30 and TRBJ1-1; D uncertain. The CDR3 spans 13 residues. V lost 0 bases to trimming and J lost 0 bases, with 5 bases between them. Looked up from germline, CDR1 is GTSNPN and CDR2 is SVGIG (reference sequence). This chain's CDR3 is CAWSVNMNTEAFF. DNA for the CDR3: TGTGCCTGGAGTGTAAATATGAACACTGAAGCTTTCTTT.

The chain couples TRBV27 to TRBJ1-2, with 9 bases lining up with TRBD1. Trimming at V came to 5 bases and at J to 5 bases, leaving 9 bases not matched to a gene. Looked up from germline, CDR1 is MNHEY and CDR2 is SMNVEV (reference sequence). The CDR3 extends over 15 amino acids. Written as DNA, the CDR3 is TGTGCCAGCAGTCCGCCCGGGACAGGGACTTATGGCTACACCTTC. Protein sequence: CASSPPGTGTYGYTF.

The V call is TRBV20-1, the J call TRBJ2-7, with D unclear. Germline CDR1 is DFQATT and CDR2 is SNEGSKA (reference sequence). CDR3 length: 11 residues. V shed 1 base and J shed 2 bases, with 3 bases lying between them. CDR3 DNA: TGCAGTGCTAGAGCCACCTACGAGCAGTACTTC. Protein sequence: CSARATYEQYF.

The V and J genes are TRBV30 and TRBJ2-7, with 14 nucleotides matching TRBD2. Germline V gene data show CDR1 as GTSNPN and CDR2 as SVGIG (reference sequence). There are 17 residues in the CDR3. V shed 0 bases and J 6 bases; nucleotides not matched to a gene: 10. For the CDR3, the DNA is TGTGCCTGGAGTGTATTGACTAGCGGGAGGGCCACCCTCGAGCAGTACTTC. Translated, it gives CAWSVLTSGRATLEQYF.

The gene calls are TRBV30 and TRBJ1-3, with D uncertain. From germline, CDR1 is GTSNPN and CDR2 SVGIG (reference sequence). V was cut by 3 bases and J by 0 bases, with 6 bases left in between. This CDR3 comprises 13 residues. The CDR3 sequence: CAWSFYSGNTIYF. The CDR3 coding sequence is TGTGCCTGGAGCTTCTACTCTGGAAACACCATATATTTT.

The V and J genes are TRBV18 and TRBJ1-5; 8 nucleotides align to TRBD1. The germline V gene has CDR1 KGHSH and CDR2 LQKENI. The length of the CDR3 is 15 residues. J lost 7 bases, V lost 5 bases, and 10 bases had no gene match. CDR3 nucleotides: TGTGCCAGCTCATCCGGACAGGGTTCGGGACAGCCCCAGCATTTT. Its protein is CASSSGQGSGQPQHF.

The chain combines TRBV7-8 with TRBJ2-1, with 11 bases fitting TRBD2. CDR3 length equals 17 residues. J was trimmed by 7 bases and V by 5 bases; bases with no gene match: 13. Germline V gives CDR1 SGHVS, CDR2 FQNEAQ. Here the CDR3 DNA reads TGTGCCAGCAGCCGTAATAGCGGGGGGGTTACCAAGAATGAGCAGTTCTTC. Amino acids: CASSRNSGGVTKNEQFF.

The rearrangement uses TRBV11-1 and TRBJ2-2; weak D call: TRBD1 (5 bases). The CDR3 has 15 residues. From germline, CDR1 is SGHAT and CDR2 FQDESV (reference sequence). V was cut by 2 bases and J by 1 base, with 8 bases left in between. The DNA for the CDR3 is TGTGCCAGCAGCTTATGGGGCCAGAACACCGGGGAGCTGTTTTTT. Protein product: CASSLWGQNTGELFF.

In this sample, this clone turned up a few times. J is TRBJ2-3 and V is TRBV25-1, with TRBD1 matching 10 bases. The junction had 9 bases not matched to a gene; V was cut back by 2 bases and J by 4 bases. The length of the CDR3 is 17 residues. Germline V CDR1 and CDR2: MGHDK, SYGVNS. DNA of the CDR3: TGTGCCAGCAGTGAAATAGTCCGGGACAGGGGTGCAGATACGCAGTATTTT. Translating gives CASSEIVRDRGADTQYF.

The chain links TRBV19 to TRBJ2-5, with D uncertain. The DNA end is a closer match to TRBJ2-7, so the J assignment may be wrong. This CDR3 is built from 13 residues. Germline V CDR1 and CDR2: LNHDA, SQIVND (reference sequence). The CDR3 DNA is TGTGCCAGTAGTATGTATTCCCCCTACGAGCAGTACTTC. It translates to CASSMYSPYEQYF.

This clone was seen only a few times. The CDR3 region is CASTTRGNTEAFF. The CDR3 DNA is TGTGCCAGCACCACCCGAGGGAACACTGAAGCTTTCTTT. The V gene is TRBV5-5, the J gene TRBJ1-1; D gene unclear. Germline V gene data show CDR1 as SGHKS and CDR2 as YYEKEE (reference sequence). The CDR3 spans 13 residues. V was pared by 6 bases and J by 1 base, with 10 bases between.

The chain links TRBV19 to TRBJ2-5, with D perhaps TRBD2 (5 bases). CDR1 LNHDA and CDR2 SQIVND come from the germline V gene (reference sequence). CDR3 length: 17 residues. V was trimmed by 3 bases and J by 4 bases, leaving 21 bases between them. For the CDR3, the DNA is TGTGCCAGTAGTATGGGTGTAGGCGCGGGCGCGGGAGAGACCCAGTACTTC. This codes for CASSMGVGAGAGETQYF. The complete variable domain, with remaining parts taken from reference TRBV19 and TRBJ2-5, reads DGGITQSPKYLFRKEGQNVTLSCEQNLNHDAMYWYRQDPGQGLRLIYYSQIVNDFQKGDIAEGYSVSREKKESFPLTVTSAQKNPTAFYLCASSMGVGAGAGETQYFGPGTRLLVL.

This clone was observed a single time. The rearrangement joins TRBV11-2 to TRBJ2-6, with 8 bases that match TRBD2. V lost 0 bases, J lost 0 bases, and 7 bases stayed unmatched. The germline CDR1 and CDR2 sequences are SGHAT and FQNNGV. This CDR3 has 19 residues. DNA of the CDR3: TGTGCCAGCAGCTTAGATCGGGGGGGTATTCGCTCTGGGGCCAACGTCCTGACTTTC. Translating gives CASSLDRGGIRSGANVLTF. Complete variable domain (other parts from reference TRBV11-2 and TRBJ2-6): EAGVAQSPRYKIIEKRQSVAFWCNPISGHATLYWYQQILGQGPKLLIQFQNNGVVDDSQLPKDRFSAERLKGVDSTLKIQPAKLEDSAVYLCASSLDRGGIRSGANVLTFGAGSRLTVL.

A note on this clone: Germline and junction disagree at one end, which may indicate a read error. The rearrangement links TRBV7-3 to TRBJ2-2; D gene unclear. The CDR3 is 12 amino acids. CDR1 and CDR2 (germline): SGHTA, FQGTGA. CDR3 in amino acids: CASSLNNGELFF. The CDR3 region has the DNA TGTGCCAGCAGCCTGAACAACGGGGAGCTGTTTTTT.

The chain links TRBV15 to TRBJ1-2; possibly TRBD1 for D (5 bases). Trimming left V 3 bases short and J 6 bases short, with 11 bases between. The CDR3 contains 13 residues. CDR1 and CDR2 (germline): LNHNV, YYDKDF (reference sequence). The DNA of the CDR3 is TGTGCCACCAGCAGTTTCAGGGCAAATGGCTACACCTTC. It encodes CATSSFRANGYTF. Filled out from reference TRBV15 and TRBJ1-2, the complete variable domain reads DAMVIQNPRYQVTQFGKPVTLSCSQTLNHNVMYWYQQKSSQAPKLLFHYYDKDFNNEADTPDNFQSRRPNTSFCFLDIRSPGLGDTAMYLCATSSFRANGYTFGSGTRLTVV.

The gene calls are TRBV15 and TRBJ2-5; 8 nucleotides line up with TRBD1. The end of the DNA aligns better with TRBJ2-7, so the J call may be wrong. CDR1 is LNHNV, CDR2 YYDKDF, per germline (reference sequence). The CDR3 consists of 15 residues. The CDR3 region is CATSRVTGEVDEQYF. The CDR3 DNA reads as TGTGCCACCAGCAGAGTGACAGGGGAAGTTGACGAGCAGTACTTC.

CDR3 loop: CASSTGDGAYEQYF. CDR3 nucleotide sequence: TGTGCCAGCTCAACGGGGGACGGAGCCTACGAGCAGTACTTC. This chain connects TRBV18 to TRBJ2-7; a weak D match, TRBD2 (6 bases). There are 14 residues in the CDR3. Per germline, CDR1 KGHSH and CDR2 LQKENI. The V end lost 5 bases, the J end lost 2 bases, and 13 bases lay between the germline ends.

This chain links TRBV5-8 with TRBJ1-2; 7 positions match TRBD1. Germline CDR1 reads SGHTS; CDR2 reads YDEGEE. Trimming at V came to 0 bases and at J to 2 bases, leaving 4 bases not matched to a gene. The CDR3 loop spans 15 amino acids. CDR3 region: CASSLVGQRNYGYTF. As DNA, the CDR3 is TGTGCCAGCAGCTTGGTGGGACAGCGCAACTATGGCTACACCTTC.

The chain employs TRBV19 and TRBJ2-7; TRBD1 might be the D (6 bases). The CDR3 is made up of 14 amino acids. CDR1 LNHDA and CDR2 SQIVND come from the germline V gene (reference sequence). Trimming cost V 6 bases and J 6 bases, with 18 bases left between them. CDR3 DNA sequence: TGTGCCAGTAGGGAGGACAGTTGGCCGGGCGAGCAGTACTTC. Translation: CASREDSWPGEQYF.

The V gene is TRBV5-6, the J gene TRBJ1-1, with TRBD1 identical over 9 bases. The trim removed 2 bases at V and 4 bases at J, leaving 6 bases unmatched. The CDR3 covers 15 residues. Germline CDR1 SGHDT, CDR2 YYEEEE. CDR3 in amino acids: CASSLGQGFSTEAFF. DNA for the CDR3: TGTGCCAGCAGCTTAGGACAGGGGTTTAGCACTGAAGCTTTCTTT.

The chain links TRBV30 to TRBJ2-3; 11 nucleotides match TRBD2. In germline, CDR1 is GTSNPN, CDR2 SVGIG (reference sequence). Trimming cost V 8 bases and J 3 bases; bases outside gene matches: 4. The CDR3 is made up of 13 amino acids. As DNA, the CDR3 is TGTGCCGTAGCGGGGGGGCATACAGATACGCAGTATTTT. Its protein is CAVAGGHTDTQYF.